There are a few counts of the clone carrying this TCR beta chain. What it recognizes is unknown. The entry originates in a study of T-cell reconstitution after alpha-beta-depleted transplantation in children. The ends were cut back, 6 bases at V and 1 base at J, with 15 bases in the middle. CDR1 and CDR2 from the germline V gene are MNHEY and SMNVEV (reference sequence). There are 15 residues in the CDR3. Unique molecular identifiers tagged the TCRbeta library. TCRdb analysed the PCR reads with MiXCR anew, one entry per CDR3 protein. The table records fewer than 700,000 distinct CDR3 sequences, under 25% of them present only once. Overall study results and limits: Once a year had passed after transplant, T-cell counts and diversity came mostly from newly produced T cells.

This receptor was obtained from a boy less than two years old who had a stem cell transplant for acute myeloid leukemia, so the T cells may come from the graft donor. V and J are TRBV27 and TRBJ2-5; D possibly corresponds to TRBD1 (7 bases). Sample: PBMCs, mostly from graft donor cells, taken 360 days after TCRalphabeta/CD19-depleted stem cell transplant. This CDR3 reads CASSRRRGPQETQYF. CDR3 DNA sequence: TGTGCCAGCAGCCGACGGAGGGGGCCCCAAGAGACCCAGTACTTC.